This T cell receptor (beta chain) was captured in a study of blood T cell repertoires in COVID-19. Turning to the study itself: Samples came from the United States, Italy and Spain, spanning acute and convalescent COVID-19.

In the original analysis: Estimation of nucleated cell counts relied on the amplification of reference gene primers. The repertoire was sequenced with immunoSEQ multiplex PCR; TCRdb's copy has only in-frame clones and lacks some. V and J calls and clone size are copied from that table; D and trimming were computed from the DNA. The sample holds tens of thousands of clones, approximately 91% seen once. This clone was counted a few times. Germline CDR1 is SGHRS and CDR2 is YFSETQ. The V and J ends lost 6 bases and 10 bases respectively, with 15 bases between them. This CDR3 has 12 amino acids. The sequencing input was peripheral blood. The chain is built from TRBV5-1 and TRBJ2-3; a weak D match, TRBD1 (5 bases). This receptor was taken from a man aged 50 to 59 with active COVID-19. Here the CDR3 DNA reads TGCGCCAGCAACCGCCGAGAAGGGGCGCAGTATTTT. Amino acids: CASNRREGAQYF.